This T cell receptor beta chain is from a study of control samples from healthy donors and cancer patients. Sequencing used immunoSEQ multiplex PCR; TCRdb keeps in-frame clones, though not all of them. Counted here are some 150,000 clones, 75% to 95% occurring once; the ten biggest clones make up roughly 3.2%. The J segment lost 6 bases and the V segment lost 8 bases, leaving 12 bases of the junction unmatched. Germline CDR1 MNHEY, CDR2 SMNVEV (reference sequence). CDR3 size: 14 residues. The TCR comes from a man younger than 45 in good health. The V call is TRBV27, the J call TRBJ1-1; 7 positions match TRBD1. The specimen sequenced was blood. CDR3 nucleotide sequence: TGTGCCAGCTATAGTCCGACAGGGAAGGCTGAAGCTTTCTTT. Its translation is CASYSPTGKAEAFF.